The entry below gives a single T cell receptor beta chain sequence along with its context. CD45RO-negative, CCR7-selected cells formed the naive CD8 fraction, which excluded terminally differentiated effector memory CD45RA+ cells. Only Caucasian adults living in Nashville, Tennessee served as donors. This sample was taken from a study of shared clonotypes between healthy human individuals. Assay: immunoSEQ multiplex PCR; the TCRdb copy retains only in-frame clones and omits some. The sample holds 750,000 to 1,000,000 clones, almost 95% seen once. The sequence derives from a man aged 25 to 45 in good health. Sequenced material: naive CD8+ T cells sorted from blood.

The chain's CDR3 is CASSIALAGLDEQYF. The CDR3 DNA reads TGTGCCAGTAGTATAGCTCTTGCGGGCCTAGACGAGCAGTACTTC. This sequence joins TRBV19 and TRBJ2-7, with a weak D call TRBD2 (5 bases). CDR3 length equals 15 residues. Trimming shortened V by 1 base and J by 5 bases, and 15 bases separated the two germline ends. CDR1 and CDR2 from the germline V gene are LNHDA and SQIVND (reference sequence).